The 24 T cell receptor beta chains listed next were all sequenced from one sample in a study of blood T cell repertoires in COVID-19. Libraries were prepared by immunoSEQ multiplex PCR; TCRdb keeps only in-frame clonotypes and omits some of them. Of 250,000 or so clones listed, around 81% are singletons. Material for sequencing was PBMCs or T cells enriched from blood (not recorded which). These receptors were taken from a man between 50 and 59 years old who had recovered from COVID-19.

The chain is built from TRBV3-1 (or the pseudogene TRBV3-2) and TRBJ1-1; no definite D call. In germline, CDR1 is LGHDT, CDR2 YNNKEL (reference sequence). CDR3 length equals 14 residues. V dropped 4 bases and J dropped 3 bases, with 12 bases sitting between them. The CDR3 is CASSLGVPYTEAFF. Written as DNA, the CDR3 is TGTGCCAGCAGCCTCGGTGTCCCTTACACTGAAGCTTTCTTT.

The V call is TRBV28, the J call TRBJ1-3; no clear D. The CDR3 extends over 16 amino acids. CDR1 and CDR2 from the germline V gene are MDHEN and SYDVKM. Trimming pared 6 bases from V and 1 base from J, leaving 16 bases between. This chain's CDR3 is CASRRSTGVSGNTIYF. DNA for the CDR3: TGTGCCAGCAGACGCTCGACCGGGGTATCTGGAAACACCATATATTTT.

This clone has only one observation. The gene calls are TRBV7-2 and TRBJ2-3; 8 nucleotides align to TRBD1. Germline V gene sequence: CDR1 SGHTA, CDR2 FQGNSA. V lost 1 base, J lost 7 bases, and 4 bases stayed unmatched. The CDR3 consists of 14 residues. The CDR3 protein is CASSLGQGPYTQYF. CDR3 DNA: TGTGCCAGCAGCTTAGGACAGGGGCCGTATACGCAGTATTTT.

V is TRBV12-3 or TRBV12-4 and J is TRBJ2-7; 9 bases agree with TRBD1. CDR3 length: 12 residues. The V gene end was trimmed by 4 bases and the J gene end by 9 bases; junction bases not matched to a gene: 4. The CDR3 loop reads CASSSGQGAQYF. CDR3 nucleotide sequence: TGTGCCAGCAGTTCGGGACAGGGCGCGCAGTACTTC.

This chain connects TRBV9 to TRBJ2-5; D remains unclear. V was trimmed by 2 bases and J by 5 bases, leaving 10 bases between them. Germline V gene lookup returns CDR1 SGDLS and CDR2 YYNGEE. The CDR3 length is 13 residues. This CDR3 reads CASSVSSRETQYF. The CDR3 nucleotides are TGTGCCAGCAGCGTCTCGTCCCGGGAGACCCAGTACTTC.

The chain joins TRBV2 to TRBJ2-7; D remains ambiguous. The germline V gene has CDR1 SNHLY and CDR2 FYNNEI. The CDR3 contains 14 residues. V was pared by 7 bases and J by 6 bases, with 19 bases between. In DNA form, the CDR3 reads TGTGCCAGCACAAAGAACTTCGAACCCCTCGAGCAGTACTTC. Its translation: CASTKNFEPLEQYF.

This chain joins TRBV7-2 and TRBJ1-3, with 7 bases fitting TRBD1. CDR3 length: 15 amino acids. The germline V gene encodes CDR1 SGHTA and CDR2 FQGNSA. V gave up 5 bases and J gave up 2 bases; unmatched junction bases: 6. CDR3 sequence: CASSRDRVAGNTIYF. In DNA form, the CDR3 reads TGTGCCAGCAGCCGCGACAGGGTGGCTGGAAACACCATATATTTT. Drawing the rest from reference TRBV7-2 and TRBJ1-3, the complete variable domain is GAGVSQSPSNKVTEKGKDVELRCDPISGHTALYWYRQSLGQGLEFLIYFQGNSAPDKSGLPSDRFSAERTGGSVSTLTIQRTQQEDSAVYLCASSRDRVAGNTIYFGEGSWLTVV.

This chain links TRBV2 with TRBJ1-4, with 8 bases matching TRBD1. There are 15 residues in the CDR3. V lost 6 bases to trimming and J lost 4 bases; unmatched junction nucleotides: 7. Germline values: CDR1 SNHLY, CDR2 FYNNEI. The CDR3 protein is CASRGRGLFNEKLFF. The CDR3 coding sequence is TGTGCCAGCAGAGGCAGGGGGCTTTTTAATGAAAAACTGTTTTTT.

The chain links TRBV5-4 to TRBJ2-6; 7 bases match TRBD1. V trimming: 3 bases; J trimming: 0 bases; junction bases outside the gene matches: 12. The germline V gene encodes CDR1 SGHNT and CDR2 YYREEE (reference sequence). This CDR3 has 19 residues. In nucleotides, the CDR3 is TGTGCCAGCAGCTCTTCACCGGGACAGCGAGACTCTGGGGCCAACGTCCTGACTTTC. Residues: CASSSSPGQRDSGANVLTF.

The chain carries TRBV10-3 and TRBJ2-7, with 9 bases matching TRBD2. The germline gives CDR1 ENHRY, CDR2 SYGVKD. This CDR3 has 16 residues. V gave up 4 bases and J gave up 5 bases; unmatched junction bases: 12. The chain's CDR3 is CAISGGVGGRAHEQYF. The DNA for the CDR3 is TGTGCCATCAGTGGTGGCGTTGGCGGGAGGGCCCACGAGCAGTACTTC.

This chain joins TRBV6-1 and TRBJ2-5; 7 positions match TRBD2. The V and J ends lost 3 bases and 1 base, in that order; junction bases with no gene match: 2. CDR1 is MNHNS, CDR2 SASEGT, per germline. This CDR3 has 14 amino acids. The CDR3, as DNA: TGTGCCAGCAGTGAGGGAGGGGCCCAAGAGACCCAGTACTTC. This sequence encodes CASSEGGAQETQYF.

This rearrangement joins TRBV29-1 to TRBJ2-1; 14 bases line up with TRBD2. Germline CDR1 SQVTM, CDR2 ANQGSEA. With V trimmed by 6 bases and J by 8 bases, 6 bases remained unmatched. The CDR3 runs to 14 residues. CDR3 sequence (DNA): TGCAGCGTCACGACTAGCGGGAGGGCCTATGAGCAGTTCTTC. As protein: CSVTTSGRAYEQFF.

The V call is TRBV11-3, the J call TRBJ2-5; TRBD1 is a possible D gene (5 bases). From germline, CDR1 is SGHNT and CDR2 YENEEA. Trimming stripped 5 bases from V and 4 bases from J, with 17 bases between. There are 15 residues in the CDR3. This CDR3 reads CASSPRVPTGETQYF. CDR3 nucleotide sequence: TGTGCCAGCAGCCCCAGGGTCCCGACGGGAGAGACCCAGTACTTC.

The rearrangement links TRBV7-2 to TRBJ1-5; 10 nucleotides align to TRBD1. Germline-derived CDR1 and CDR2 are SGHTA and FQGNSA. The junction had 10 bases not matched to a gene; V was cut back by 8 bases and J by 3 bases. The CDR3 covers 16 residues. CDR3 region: CASGLQTGGFNQPQHF. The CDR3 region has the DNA TGTGCCAGCGGCCTCCAGACAGGGGGCTTCAATCAGCCCCAGCATTTT.

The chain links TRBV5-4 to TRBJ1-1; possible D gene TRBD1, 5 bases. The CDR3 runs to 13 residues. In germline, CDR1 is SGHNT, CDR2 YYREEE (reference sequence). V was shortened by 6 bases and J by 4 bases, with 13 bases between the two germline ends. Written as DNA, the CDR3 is TGTGCCAGCACTTCGGGAGGGGCCACTGAAGCTTTCTTT. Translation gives CASTSGGATEAFF.

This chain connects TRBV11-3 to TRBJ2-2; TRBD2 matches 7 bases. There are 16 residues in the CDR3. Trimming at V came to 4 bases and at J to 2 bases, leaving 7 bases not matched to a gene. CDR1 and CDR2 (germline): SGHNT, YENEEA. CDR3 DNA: TGTGCCAGCAGCTACCCGGGACTACAAAACACCGGGGAGCTGTTTTTT. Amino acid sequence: CASSYPGLQNTGELFF.

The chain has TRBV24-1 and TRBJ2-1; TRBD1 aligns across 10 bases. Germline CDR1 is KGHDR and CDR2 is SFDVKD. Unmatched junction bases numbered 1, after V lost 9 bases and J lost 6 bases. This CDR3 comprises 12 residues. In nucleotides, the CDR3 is TGTGCCACCGGGACAGGGGTCAATGAGCAGTTCTTC. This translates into CATGTGVNEQFF.

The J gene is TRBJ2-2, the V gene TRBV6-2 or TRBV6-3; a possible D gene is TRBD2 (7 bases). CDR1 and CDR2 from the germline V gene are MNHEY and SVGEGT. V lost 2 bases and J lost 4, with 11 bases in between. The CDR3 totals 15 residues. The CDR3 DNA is TGTGCCAGCAGTTACGGGGGAGGGGGCACCGGGGAGCTGTTTTTT. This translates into CASSYGGGGTGELFF.

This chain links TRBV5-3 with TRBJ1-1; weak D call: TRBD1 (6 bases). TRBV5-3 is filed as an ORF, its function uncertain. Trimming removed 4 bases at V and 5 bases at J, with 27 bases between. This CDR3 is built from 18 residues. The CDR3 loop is CARSIRFRGKGGRTEAFF. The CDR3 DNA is TGTGCCAGAAGCATCCGATTCAGGGGTAAGGGTGGTAGAACTGAAGCTTTCTTT.

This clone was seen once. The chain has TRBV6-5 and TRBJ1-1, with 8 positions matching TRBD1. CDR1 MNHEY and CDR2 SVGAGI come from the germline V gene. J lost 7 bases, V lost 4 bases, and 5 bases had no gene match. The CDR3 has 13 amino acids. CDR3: CASSWTDRVEAFF. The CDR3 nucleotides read TGTGCCAGCAGTTGGACGGACAGGGTTGAAGCTTTCTTT.

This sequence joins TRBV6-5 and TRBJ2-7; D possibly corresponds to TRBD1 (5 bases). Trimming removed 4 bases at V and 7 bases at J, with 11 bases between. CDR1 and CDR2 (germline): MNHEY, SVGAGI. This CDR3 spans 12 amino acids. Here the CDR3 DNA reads TGTGCCAGCAGTTTAGGGGCAAGTGAGCAGTACTTC. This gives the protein CASSLGASEQYF.

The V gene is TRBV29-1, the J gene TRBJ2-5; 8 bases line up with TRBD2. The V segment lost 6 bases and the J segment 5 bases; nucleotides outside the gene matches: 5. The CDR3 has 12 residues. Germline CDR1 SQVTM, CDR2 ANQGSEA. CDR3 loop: CSVGTRGETQYF. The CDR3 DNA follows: TGCAGCGTGGGGACTAGAGGGGAGACCCAGTACTTC.

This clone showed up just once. CDR3 region: CSGGTGGGEQYF. The CDR3 coding sequence is TGCAGCGGGGGAACAGGGGGAGGCGAGCAGTACTTC. This chain joins TRBV29-1 and TRBJ2-7; the match to TRBD1 covers 8 bases. This CDR3 spans 12 amino acids. Germline loops: CDR1 SQVTM, CDR2 ANQGSEA. V dropped 7 bases and J dropped 6; count of bases not matched to a gene: 8.

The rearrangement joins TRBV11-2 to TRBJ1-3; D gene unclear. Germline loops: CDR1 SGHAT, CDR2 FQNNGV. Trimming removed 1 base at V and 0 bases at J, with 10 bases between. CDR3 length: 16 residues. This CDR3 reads CASSLVRKPSGNTIYF. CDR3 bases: TGTGCCAGCAGCTTAGTTAGAAAACCCTCTGGAAACACCATATATTTT.